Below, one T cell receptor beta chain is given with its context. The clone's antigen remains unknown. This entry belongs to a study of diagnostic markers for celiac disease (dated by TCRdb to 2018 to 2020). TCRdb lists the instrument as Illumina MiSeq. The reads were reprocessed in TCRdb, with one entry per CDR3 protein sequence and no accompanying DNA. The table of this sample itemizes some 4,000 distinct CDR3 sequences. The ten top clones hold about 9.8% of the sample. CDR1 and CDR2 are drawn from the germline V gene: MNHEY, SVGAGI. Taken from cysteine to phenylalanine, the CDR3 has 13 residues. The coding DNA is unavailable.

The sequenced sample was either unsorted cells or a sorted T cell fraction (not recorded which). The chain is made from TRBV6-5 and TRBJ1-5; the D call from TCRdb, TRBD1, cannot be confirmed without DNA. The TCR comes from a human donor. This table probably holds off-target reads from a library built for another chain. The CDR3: CASSVRQGQPQHF.